There are a few counts of the clone carrying this TCR beta chain. The antigen remains unidentified. This entry belongs to a study of blood T cells in healthy people across ages. General study points: Roughly linearly, TCR beta diversity per million T cells fell as age increased. Both higher diversity and more naive CD4+ cells marked long-lived donors when set against aged donors.

Primers used in a second PCR of roughly 6 to 11 cycles were a sample-barcoded 5' primer and a J-beta primer mix. MiXCR, run by TCRdb on the 5' RACE reads, gives a single entry per CDR3 protein. The sample carries more than 650,000 distinct CDR3 sequences, around 24% recorded once. These same data were also listed under a study on T cells of mothers and their children. That investigation notes: Three healthy Caucasian mothers, along with their six children, were the donors. Related mother-child pairs showed slightly higher but non-significant overlap than unrelated pairs.

The sequence was collected from a boy aged 5-17 years in good health. The specimen was blood.

CDR3 protein: CASSYWGSEQYF. As DNA, the CDR3 is TGTGCCAGCAGTTACTGGGGTAGCGAGCAGTACTTC. The rearrangement uses TRBV6-5 and TRBJ2-5; the D is unclear. The J call may not be correct, given that the DNA end is closer to TRBJ2-7. Germline CDR1 MNHEY, CDR2 SVGAGI. CDR3 length equals 12 residues.